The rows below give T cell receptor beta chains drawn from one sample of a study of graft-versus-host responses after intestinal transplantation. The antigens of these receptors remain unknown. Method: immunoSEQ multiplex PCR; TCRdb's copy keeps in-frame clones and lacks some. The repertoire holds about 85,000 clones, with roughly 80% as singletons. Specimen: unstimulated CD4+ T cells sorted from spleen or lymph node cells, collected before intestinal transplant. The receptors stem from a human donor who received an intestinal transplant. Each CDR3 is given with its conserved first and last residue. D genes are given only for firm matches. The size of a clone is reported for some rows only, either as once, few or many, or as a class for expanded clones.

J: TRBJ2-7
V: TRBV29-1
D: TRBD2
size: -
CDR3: CSARSGAGGEQYF
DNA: TGCAGCGCCCGCAGCGGCGCGGGAGGCGAGCAGTACTTC

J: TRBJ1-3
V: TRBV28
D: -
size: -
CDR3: CASSLYETIYF
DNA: TGTGCCAGCAGTTTATATGAGACCATATATTTT

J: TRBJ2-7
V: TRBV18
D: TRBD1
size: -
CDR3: CASSRTGDDSYEQYF
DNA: TGTGCCAGCTCCAGGACAGGGGATGACTCCTACGAGCAGTACTTC

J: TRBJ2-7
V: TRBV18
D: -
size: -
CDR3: CASSPPGRSSYEQYF
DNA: TGTGCCAGCTCACCACCCGGTCGTTCCTCCTACGAGCAGTACTTC

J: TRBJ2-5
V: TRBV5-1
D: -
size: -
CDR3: CASSLKPVETQYF
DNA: TGCGCCAGCAGTCTGAAGCCTGTGGAGACCCAGTACTTC

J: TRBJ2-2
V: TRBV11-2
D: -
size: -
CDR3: CASSLVDSDTGELFF
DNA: TGTGCCAGCAGCTTAGTTGACAGCGACACCGGGGAGCTGTTTTTT

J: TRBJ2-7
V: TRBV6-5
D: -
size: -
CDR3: CASSYSSTGYEQYF
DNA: TGTGCCAGCAGTTACTCGTCCACGGGGTACGAGCAGTACTTC

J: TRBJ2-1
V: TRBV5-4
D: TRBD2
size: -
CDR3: CASSAGTSGDNEQFF
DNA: TGTGCCAGCAGCGCCGGGACTAGCGGGGACAATGAGCAGTTCTTC

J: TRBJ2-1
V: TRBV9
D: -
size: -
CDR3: CASNGGGLYNEQFF
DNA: TGTGCCAGCAATGGTGGTGGGCTTTACAATGAGCAGTTCTTC

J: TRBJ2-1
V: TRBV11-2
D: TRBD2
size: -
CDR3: CASSLQAGDHNEQFF
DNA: TGTGCCAGCAGCCTGCAAGCGGGGGACCACAATGAGCAGTTCTTC

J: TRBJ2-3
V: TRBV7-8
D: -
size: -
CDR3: CASSLVSGEGTDTQYF
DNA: TGTGCCAGCAGCTTAGTATCGGGGGAGGGCACAGATACGCAGTATTTT

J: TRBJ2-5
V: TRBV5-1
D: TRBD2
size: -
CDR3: CASSLGRGEETQYF
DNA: TGCGCCAGCAGCTTGGGGCGGGGGGAAGAGACCCAGTACTTC

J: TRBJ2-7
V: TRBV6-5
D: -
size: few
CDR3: CASSKQGYEQYF
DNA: TGTGCCAGCAGTAAACAGGGCTACGAGCAGTACTTC

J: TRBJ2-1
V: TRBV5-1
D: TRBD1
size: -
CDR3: CASRNQGANNEQFF
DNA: TGCGCCAGCAGAAATCAGGGGGCGAACAATGAGCAGTTCTTC

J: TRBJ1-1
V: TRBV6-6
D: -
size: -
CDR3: CASSYSPRVEAFF
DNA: TGTGCCAGCAGTTATTCCCCCCGGGTCGAAGCTTTCTTT

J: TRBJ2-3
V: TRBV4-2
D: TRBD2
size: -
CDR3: CASSQGLAGTDTQYF
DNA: TGTGCCAGCAGCCAGGGACTAGCGGGAACAGATACGCAGTATTTT

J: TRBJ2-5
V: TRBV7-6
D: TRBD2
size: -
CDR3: CASERGGQETQYF
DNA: TGTGCCAGCGAGCGGGGGGGACAAGAGACCCAGTACTTC

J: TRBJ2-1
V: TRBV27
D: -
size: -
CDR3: CASSLTRYNEQFF
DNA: TGTGCCAGCAGCCTTACACGATACAATGAGCAGTTCTTC

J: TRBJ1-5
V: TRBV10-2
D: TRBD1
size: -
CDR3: CATTGQLRQPQHF
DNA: TGCGCCACCACGGGACAGCTCCGTCAGCCCCAGCATTTT

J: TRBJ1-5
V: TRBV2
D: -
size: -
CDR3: CASSEERAYQPQHF
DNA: TGTGCCAGCAGTGAAGAGAGGGCGTATCAGCCCCAGCATTTT

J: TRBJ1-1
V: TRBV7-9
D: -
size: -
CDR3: CASSTARRSGGPEAFF
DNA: TGTGCCAGCAGCACCGCTAGGAGGTCGGGGGGCCCTGAAGCTTTCTTT

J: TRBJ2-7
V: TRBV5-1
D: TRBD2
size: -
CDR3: CASSLDGLGGLAGDEQYF
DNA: TGCGCCAGCAGCTTGGACGGGTTGGGGGGACTAGCGGGAGACGAGCAGTACTTC

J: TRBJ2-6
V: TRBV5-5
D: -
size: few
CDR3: CASSFGSPLLTGANVLTF
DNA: TGTGCCAGCAGCTTCGGGTCCCCGCTACTTACTGGGGCCAACGTCCTGACTTTC

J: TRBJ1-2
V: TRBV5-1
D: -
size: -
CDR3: CASSSQGHTYGYTF
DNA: TGCGCCAGCAGCTCGCAGGGGCATACCTATGGCTACACCTTC

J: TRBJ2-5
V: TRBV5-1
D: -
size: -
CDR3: CASSLNPSVGETQYF
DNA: TGCGCCAGCAGCTTGAACCCTTCGGTCGGGGAGACCCAGTACTTC

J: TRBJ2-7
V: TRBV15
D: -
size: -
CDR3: CATSRGQAAYEQYF
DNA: TGTGCCACCAGCAGGGGCCAGGCCGCCTACGAGCAGTACTTC

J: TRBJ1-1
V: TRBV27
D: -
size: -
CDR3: CASSLSAVRGLNTEAFF
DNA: TGTGCCAGCAGTTTATCGGCAGTACGAGGTTTGAACACTGAAGCTTTCTTT

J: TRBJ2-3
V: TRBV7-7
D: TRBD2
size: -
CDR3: CASSPSGSNTDTQYF
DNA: TGTGCTAGCAGCCCCAGCGGGAGCAACACAGATACGCAGTATTTT

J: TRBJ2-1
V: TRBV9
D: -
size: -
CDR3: CASSVAPVRDHNNEQFF
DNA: TGTGCCAGCAGCGTAGCTCCGGTGCGGGACCACAACAATGAGCAGTTCTTC

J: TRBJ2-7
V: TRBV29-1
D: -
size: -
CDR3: CSVEHPAEPPHF
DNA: TGCAGCGTTGAGCATCCAGCGGAGCCCCCTCACTTC

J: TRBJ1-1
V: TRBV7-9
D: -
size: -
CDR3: CASSSRQTEAFF
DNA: TGTGCCAGCAGCTCGAGACAGACTGAAGCTTTCTTT

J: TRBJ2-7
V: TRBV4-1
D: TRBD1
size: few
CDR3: CASSRPETGVYEQYF
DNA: TGCGCCAGCAGCCGCCCCGAGACAGGGGTATACGAGCAGTACTTC

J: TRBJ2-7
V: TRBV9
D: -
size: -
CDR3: CASGTEPYEQYF
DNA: TGTGCCAGCGGGACTGAACCCTACGAGCAGTACTTC

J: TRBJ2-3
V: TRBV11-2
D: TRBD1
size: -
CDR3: CASSARQGTDTQYF
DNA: TGTGCCAGCAGCGCGAGACAGGGGACAGATACGCAGTATTTT

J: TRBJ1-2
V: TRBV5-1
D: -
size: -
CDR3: CASSLEGYYGYTF
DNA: TGCGCCAGCAGCTTGGAGGGGTACTATGGCTACACCTTC

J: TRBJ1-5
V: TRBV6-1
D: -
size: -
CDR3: CASSTREIGDQPQHF
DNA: TGTGCCAGCAGTACGCGGGAGATTGGCGATCAGCCCCAGCATTTT

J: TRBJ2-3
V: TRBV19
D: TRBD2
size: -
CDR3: CASSARRLAGTDTQYF
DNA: TGTGCCAGTAGTGCAAGACGACTAGCGGGCACAGATACGCAGTATTTT

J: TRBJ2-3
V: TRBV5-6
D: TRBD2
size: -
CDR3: CASSLDLSGAFTDTQYF
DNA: TGTGCCAGCAGCTTGGATTTGAGCGGGGCCTTCACAGATACGCAGTATTTT

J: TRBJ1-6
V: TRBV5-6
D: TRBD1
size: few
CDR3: CATSDRGTSPLHF
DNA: TGTGCCACATCGGACAGGGGAACTTCACCCCTCCACTTT

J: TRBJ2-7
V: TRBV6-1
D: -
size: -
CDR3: CASRIGVASYEQYF
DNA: TGTGCCAGCAGGATAGGGGTCGCCTCCTACGAGCAGTACTTC

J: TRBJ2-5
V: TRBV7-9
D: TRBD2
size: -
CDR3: CASSLALAGGETQYF
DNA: TGTGCCAGCAGCTTAGCCCTAGCGGGAGGAGAGACCCAGTACTTC

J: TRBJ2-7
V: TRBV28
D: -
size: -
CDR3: CASRGGLYEQYF
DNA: TGTGCCAGCAGGGGGGGGCTCTACGAGCAGTACTTC

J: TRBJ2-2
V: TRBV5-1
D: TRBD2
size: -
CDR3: CASSLSGGSNTGELFF
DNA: TGCGCCAGCAGCTTGTCTGGCGGGAGTAACACCGGGGAGCTGTTTTTT

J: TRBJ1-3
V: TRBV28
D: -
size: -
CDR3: CASSLSLGGDYSGNTIYF
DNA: TGTGCCAGCAGTTTATCGCTCGGTGGTGACTACTCTGGAAACACCATATATTTT

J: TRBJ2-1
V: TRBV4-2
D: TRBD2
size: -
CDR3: CASSQEVAGGANEQFF
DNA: TGTGCCAGCAGCCAAGAAGTAGCGGGGGGTGCAAATGAGCAGTTCTTC

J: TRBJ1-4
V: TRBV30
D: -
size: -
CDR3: CAWSGAPKEEKLFF
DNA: TGTGCCTGGAGTGGAGCCCCCAAAGAGGAAAAACTGTTTTTT

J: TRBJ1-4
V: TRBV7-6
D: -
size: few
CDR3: CASSPRQVLGEKLFF
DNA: TGTGCCAGCAGCCCCCGACAAGTATTGGGTGAAAAACTGTTTTTT